Listed below are T cell receptor beta chains from one sample, sequenced in a study of T cells in Graves' hyperthyroidism and ophthalmopathy. One entry per CDR3 protein, called by TCRdb with MiXCR from the multiplex PCR reads. Counted here are 340,000 or so distinct CDR3 sequences, about 20% occurring once; the ten biggest clones make up around 47%. The sample taken for sequencing was blood. These receptors originate from a woman aged 45-65 years with Graves' hyperthyroidism. The CDR3 runs from the conserved cysteine through the conserved F or W. Each record gives: D gene, J gene, clone size, V gene, CDR3 protein, CDR3 DNA. A D gene is named only where the DNA matches it firmly. Size values are once, few and many counts, or a class for expanded clones, and some rows have none.

TRBD2	TRBJ2-7	.	TRBV30	CAWTGGSHYEQYF	TGTGCCTGGACGGGGGGGAGCCACTACGAGCAGTACTTC
.	TRBJ2-5	.	TRBV20-1	CSARETQYF	TGCAGTGCTAGAGAGACCCAGTACTTC
TRBD1	TRBJ2-1	few	TRBV19	CASSRPTGQGNDEQFF	TGTGCCAGTAGTCGCCCCACGGGACAGGGGAACGATGAGCAGTTCTTC
TRBD1	TRBJ1-3	.	TRBV27	CASSLTGGPGNTIYF	TGTGCCAGCAGTTTAACAGGGGGCCCTGGAAACACCATATATTTT
TRBD2	TRBJ2-7	many	TRBV3-1	CASSPGVLAGYEQYF	TGTGCCAGCAGCCCAGGTGTTCTAGCGGGTTACGAGCAGTACTTC
TRBD1	TRBJ1-5	.	TRBV27	CASSPSFGTGENQPQHF	TGTGCCAGCAGTCCAAGTTTCGGGACAGGGGAAAATCAGCCCCAGCATTTT
.	TRBJ2-2	.	TRBV3-1	CASRPRETGELFF	TGTGCCAGCCGCCCTAGGGAGACCGGGGAGCTGTTTTTT
.	TRBJ2-5	few	TRBV4-1	CASTDSQETQYF	TGCGCCAGTACCGACAGTCAAGAGACCCAGTACTTC
.	TRBJ2-2	.	TRBV6-1	CASPAQGLLWTGELFF	TGTGCCAGCCCAGCCCAGGGACTGTTGTGGACCGGGGAGCTGTTTTTT
TRBD1	TRBJ2-7	many	TRBV18	CASSPPGQGDSEQYF	TGTGCCAGCTCACCACCGGGACAGGGGGACAGCGAGCAGTACTTC
TRBD2	TRBJ2-7	many	TRBV28	CASRGLAGLSYEQYF	TGTGCCAGCAGAGGACTAGCAGGGCTTTCCTACGAGCAGTACTTC
TRBD2	TRBJ2-3	few	TRBV9	CASSVGASGGAPDTQYF	TGTGCCAGCAGCGTAGGGGCTAGCGGGGGGGCCCCAGATACGCAGTATTTT
.	TRBJ1-1	.	TRBV18	CASSPTSFRVNTEAFF	TGTGCCAGCTCACCTACCAGCTTCCGTGTAAACACTGAAGCTTTCTTT
TRBD2	TRBJ2-7	few	TRBV13	CASRRLADYEQYF	TGTGCCAGCAGGCGACTAGCGGACTACGAGCAGTACTTC
TRBD1	TRBJ2-3	few	TRBV30	CAWSAGTGGGDTQYF	TGTGCCTGGAGTGCCGGGACAGGGGGAGGCGATACGCAGTATTTT
TRBD2	TRBJ2-7	.	TRBV19	CASSESSGGTYEQYF	TGTGCCAGTAGTGAGTCTAGCGGGGGAACCTACGAGCAGTACTTC
.	TRBJ2-7	few	TRBV29-1	CSVEADEQYF	TGCAGCGTTGAAGCGGACGAGCAGTACTTC
TRBD2	TRBJ2-3	many	TRBV6-1	CASKDGGATDTQYF	TGTGCCAGCAAGGACGGGGGGGCCACAGATACGCAGTATTTT
.	TRBJ2-2	many	TRBV3-1	CASSQDLAGELFF	TGTGCCAGCAGCCAAGATCTCGCCGGGGAGCTGTTTTTT
.	TRBJ1-3	.	TRBV15	CATSRARGLGNTIYF	TGTGCCACCAGCAGAGCCCGAGGCCTTGGAAACACCATATATTTT
TRBD2	TRBJ2-7	.	TRBV29-1	CSVESASGSYEQYF	TGCAGCGTTGAATCGGCTAGCGGGTCCTACGAGCAGTACTTC
.	TRBJ1-1	.	TRBV29-1	CSARDTEAFF	TGCAGCGCCCGGGACACTGAAGCTTTCTTT
.	TRBJ2-2	many	TRBV28	CASSRTTGHTGELFF	TGTGCCAGCAGCCGGACCACAGGGCACACCGGGGAGCTGTTTTTT
TRBD2	TRBJ2-1	many	TRBV7-3	CASSLGLANEQFF	TGTGCCAGCAGCTTAGGACTAGCCAATGAGCAGTTCTTC
.	TRBJ2-7	many	TRBV3-1	CASSQERGYEQYF	TGTGCCAGCAGCCAAGAGAGGGGCTACGAGCAGTACTTC
.	TRBJ2-5	.	TRBV10-2	CASSETGAQETQYF	TGCGCCAGCAGTGAGACGGGGGCGCAAGAGACCCAGTACTTC
.	TRBJ1-1	.	TRBV19	CASSIDLRGTNTEAFF	TGTGCCAGTAGTATAGATCTTCGAGGGACGAACACTGAAGCTTTCTTT
.	TRBJ2-1	many	TRBV11-3	CASSLDSGTPSYEQFF	TGTGCCAGCAGCTTAGATTCCGGGACTCCCTCGTATGAGCAGTTCTTC
TRBD2	TRBJ2-3	few	TRBV28	CASSWREGHGTQYF	TGTGCCAGCAGTTGGCGGGAGGGCCACGGTACGCAGTATTTT
TRBD2	TRBJ2-1	many	TRBV2	CASTDSGVYNEQFF	TGTGCCAGCACAGATAGCGGGGTTTACAATGAGCAGTTCTTC
.	TRBJ2-1	many	TRBV12-3/TRBV12-4	CASSLSYGGYNEQFF	TGTGCCAGCAGTTTATCGTATGGGGGGTACAATGAGCAGTTCTTC
.	TRBJ1-1	many	TRBV7-9	CASRRGHTDAFF	TGTGCCAGCAGGAGGGGACACACGGATGCTTTCTTT
TRBD2	TRBJ2-6	.	TRBV28	CASSSLAGGISGANVLTF	TGTGCCAGCAGTAGCCTAGCGGGAGGCATCTCTGGGGCCAACGTCCTGACTTTC
TRBD1	TRBJ2-7	.	TRBV29-1	CSARSGTGEKQQYF	TGCAGCGCCCGATCCGGGACAGGGGAAAAGCAGCAGTACTTC
TRBD2	TRBJ2-7	.	TRBV10-3	CASGASGSTYEQYF	TGTGCCAGCGGGGCTAGCGGGAGTACCTACGAGCAGTACTTC
.	TRBJ1-3	.	TRBV7-9	CASSPQGTGNTIYF	TGTGCCAGCAGCCCACAGGGAACTGGAAACACCATATATTTT
TRBD2	TRBJ2-5	many	TRBV7-7	CASSDWTSGKETQYF	TGTGCTAGCAGCGACTGGACTAGCGGGAAAGAGACCCAGTACTTC
.	TRBJ1-1	.	TRBV7-9	CASSAATGEAFF	TGTGCCAGCAGCGCCGCGACTGGTGAAGCTTTCTTT